Following are 5 T cell receptor beta chains from one sample sequenced in a study of blood T cells in healthy people across ages. A J-beta primer mix and a sample-barcoded 5' primer were used in a second PCR of roughly 6 to 11 cycles. A single record per CDR3 protein comes from TCRdb applying MiXCR to the 5' RACE reads. The sample consists of 1 million or so distinct CDR3 sequences, less than 25% of them appearing once. These data also formed part of another study, on T cells of mothers and their children.

Specimen: blood. Receptors were obtained from a girl between 2 and 10 years old in good health.

The sample holds a few counts of this clonotype. The chain carries TRBV7-9 and TRBJ1-4; D uncertain. The CDR3 loop spans 16 amino acids. Trimming cost V 3 bases and J 0 bases, with 11 bases left between them. Germline CDR1 SEHNR, CDR2 FQNEAQ (reference sequence). This CDR3 reads CASSFYGSATNEKLFF. The CDR3 DNA is TGTGCCAGCAGCTTTTACGGGAGTGCAACTAATGAAAAACTGTTTTTT.

This clonotype was counted a few times. The rearrangement uses TRBV4-1 and TRBJ2-5; tentative D call: TRBD2 (5 bases). Per germline, CDR1 MGHRA and CDR2 YSYEKL. This CDR3 spans 15 amino acids. The V gene lost 6 bases and the J gene lost 0 bases, with 14 bases spanning the gap. This CDR3 is CASRLTMSDQETQYF. CDR3 nucleotides: TGCGCCAGCAGATTGACTATGAGCGACCAAGAGACCCAGTACTTC.

The chain couples TRBV9 to TRBJ1-2; a weak D match, TRBD1 (6 bases). Trimming left V 0 bases short and J 10 bases short, with 13 bases between. Germline-derived CDR1 and CDR2 are SGDLS and YYNGEE. The CDR3 runs to 13 residues. This chain's CDR3 is CASSVDRGGVYTF. CDR3 nucleotides: TGTGCCAGCAGCGTAGACCGGGGGGGCGTCTACACCTTC.

This clonotype was seen a few times. The chain has TRBV13 and TRBJ2-2, with D possibly being TRBD1 (6 bases). Germline CDR1 and CDR2: PRHDT and FYEKMQ (reference sequence). The CDR3 is 14 residues long. The V end lost 5 bases, the J end lost 5 bases, and 12 bases lay between the germline ends. The CDR3 sequence is CASSLTQGTGELFF. CDR3 DNA: TGTGCCAGCAGCCTAACCCAGGGGACCGGGGAGCTGTTTTTT.

This clonotype has just one count. The rearrangement uses TRBV20-1 and TRBJ2-5, with unresolved D. Between the trimmed V and J ends, which lost 6 bases and 4 bases, there was a span of 12 bases. This CDR3 has 12 amino acids. Germline assignment: CDR1 DFQATT and CDR2 SNEGSKA (reference sequence). CDR3 sequence: CSAGDLLETQYF. The CDR3 nucleotides read TGCAGTGCAGGCGACTTACTAGAGACCCAGTACTTC.